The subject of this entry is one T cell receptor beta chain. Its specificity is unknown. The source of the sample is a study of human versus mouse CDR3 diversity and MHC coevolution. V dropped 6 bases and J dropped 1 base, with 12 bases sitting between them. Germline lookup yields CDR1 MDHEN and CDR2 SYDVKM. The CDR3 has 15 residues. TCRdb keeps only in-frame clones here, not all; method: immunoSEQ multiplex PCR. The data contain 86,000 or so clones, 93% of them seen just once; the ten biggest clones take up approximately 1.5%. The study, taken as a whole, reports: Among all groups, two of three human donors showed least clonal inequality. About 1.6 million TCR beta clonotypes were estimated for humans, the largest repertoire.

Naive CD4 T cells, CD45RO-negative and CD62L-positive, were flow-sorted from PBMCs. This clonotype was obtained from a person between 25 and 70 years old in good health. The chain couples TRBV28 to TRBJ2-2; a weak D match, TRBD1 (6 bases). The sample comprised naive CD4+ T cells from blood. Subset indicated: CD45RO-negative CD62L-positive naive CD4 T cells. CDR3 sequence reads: CASSPGTQNTGELFF. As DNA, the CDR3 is TGTGCCAGCAGCCCCGGGACACAGAACACCGGGGAGCTGTTTTTT.